The source of this TCR beta chain is a study of cytomegalovirus exposure and HLA in healthy donors. The PCR used 60 Vbeta and 13 Jbeta primers. Sequencing was performed with immunoSEQ multiplex PCR; in TCRdb, only in-frame clones are kept and a portion is missing. Among under 200,000 clones listed, 86% were seen once. The study, taken as a whole, reports: Likely technical artifact: a cluster of highly shared sequence variants.

Of note for this clone: Its target is unknown.

Germline V gene sequence: CDR1 MNHEY, CDR2 SMNVEV (reference sequence). CDR3 length: 15 amino acids. J gave up 2 bases and V 0 bases, and 2 bases lay outside the gene matches. What was sequenced was PBMCs. The V call is TRBV27, the J call TRBJ2-7; 9 bases fit TRBD2. This clonotype originated in a woman in her twenties or thirties in good health and CMV-seronegative. The CDR3 here is CASSLSASGTYEQYF. The CDR3 bases are TGTGCCAGCAGTTTATCGGCTAGCGGGACCTACGAGCAGTACTTC.